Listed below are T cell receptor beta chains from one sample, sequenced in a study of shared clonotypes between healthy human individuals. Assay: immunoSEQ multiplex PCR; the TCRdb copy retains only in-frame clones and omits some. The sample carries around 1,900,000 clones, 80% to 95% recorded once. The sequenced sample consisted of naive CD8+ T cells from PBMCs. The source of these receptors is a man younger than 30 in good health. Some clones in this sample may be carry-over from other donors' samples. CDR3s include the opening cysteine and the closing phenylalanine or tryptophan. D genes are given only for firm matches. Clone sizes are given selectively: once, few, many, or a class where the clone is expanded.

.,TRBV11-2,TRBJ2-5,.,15,CASSASWDYQETQYF,TGTGCCAGCAGCGCCAGTTGGGATTACCAAGAGACCCAGTACTTC
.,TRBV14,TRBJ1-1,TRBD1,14,CASSVGTGYTEAFF,TGTGCCAGCAGCGTAGGGACAGGATACACTGAAGCTTTCTTT
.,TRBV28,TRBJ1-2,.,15,CASSFAREGDLGYTF,TGTGCCAGCAGTTTCGCCCGGGAGGGGGACCTTGGCTACACCTTC
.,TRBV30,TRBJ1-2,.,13,CAWRYKGQAGYTF,TGTGCCTGGAGATATAAGGGCCAGGCTGGCTACACCTTC
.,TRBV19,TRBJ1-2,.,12,CASRGLDYGYTF,TGTGCCAGTAGGGGACTGGACTATGGCTACACCTTC
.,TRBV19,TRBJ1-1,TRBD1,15,CASSPGQDTNTEAFF,TGTGCCAGTAGTCCCGGACAGGACACCAACACTGAAGCTTTCTTT
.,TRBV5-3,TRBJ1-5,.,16,CARSTTPGDSNQPQHF,TGTGCCAGAAGCACGACACCAGGGGATAGCAATCAGCCCCAGCATTTT
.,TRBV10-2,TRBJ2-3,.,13,CASSTGYTDTQYF,TGCGCCAGCAGTACAGGGTACACAGATACGCAGTATTTT
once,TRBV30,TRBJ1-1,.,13,CAWSVAQGREAFF,TGTGCCTGGAGTGTCGCGCAGGGGAGAGAAGCTTTCTTT
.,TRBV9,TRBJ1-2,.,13,CASSVGKNYGYTF,TGTGCCAGCAGCGTAGGCAAGAACTATGGCTACACCTTC
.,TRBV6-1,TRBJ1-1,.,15,CASSDPQGTSYEAFF,TGTGCCAGCAGTGATCCCCAGGGGACATCGTATGAAGCTTTCTTT
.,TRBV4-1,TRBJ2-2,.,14,CASSRGADTGELFF,TGCGCCAGCAGCCGGGGGGCCGACACCGGGGAGCTGTTTTTT
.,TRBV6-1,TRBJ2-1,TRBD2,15,CASRVSGSSYNEQFF,TGTGCCAGCAGGGTTAGCGGGAGCTCCTACAATGAGCAGTTCTTC
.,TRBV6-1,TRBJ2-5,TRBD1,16,CASSGQRTGAWKTQYF,TGTGCCAGCAGTGGGCAACGGACAGGAGCCTGGAAGACCCAGTACTTC
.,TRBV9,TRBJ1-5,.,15,CASSVASGGNQPQHF,TGTGCCAGCAGCGTAGCTTCTGGGGGAAATCAGCCCCAGCATTTT
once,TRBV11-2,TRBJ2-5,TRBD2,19,CASSLNSHSTSGTGETQYF,TGTGCCAGCAGCTTAAATTCTCATTCGACTAGCGGGACCGGGGAGACCCAGTACTTC
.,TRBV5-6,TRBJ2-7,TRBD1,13,CASSWGTAYEQYF,TGTGCCAGCAGCTGGGGGACAGCCTACGAGCAGTACTTC
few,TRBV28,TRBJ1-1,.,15,CASSLWGGTGTEAFF,TGTGCCAGCAGTTTATGGGGAGGGACTGGGACTGAAGCTTTCTTT
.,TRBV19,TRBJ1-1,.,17,CASGQLYRGRMNTEAFF,TGTGCCAGTGGTCAATTGTACCGTGGACGGATGAACACTGAAGCTTTCTTT
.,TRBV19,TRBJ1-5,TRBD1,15,CASSIPEAGGQPQHF,TGTGCCAGTAGTATACCCGAGGCAGGGGGTCAGCCCCAGCATTTT
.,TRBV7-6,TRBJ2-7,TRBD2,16,CASSPERTSAFYEQYF,TGTGCCAGCAGCCCTGAGCGGACTAGCGCGTTCTACGAGCAGTACTTC
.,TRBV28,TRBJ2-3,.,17,CASSPGDRAASTDTQYF,TGTGCCAGCAGCCCCGGGGATAGGGCCGCGAGCACAGATACGCAGTATTTT
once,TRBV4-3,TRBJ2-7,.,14,CASSQARPPYEQYF,TGCGCCAGCAGCCAGGCTAGACCTCCTTACGAGCAGTACTTC
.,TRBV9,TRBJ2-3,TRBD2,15,CASSVWTSDTDTQYF,TGTGCCAGCAGCGTATGGACTAGCGATACAGATACGCAGTATTTT
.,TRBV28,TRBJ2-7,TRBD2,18,CASSPGQAKTSGRIGQYF,TGTGCCAGCAGTCCAGGACAGGCTAAAACTAGCGGGAGAATCGGGCAGTACTTC
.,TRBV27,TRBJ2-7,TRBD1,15,CASSLLPGTVYEQYF,TGTGCCAGCAGTTTACTCCCCGGGACAGTATACGAGCAGTACTTC
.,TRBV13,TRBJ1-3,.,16,CASSSVVTGSGNTIYF,TGTGCCAGCAGCTCCGTCGTTACAGGGTCTGGAAACACCATATATTTT
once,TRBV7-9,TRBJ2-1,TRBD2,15,CASSQTSGRVHEQFF,TGTGCCAGCAGCCAGACTAGCGGGAGGGTCCATGAGCAGTTCTTC
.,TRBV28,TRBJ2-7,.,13,CASIKGGSYEQYF,TGTGCCAGCATAAAGGGGGGTTCCTACGAGCAGTACTTC
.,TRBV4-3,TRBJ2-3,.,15,CASSQGLQTSDTQYF,TGCGCCAGCAGCCAAGGGCTCCAGACATCAGATACGCAGTATTTT
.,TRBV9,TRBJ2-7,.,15,CASSVGSLAGYEQYF,TGTGCCAGCAGCGTAGGCTCCCTCGCGGGGTACGAGCAGTACTTC
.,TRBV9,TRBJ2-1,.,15,CASSPQSGPYNEQFF,TGTGCCAGCAGCCCTCAGAGTGGCCCCTACAATGAGCAGTTCTTC
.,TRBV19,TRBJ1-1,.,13,CASSLGPAAGAFF,TGTGCCAGTAGCCTTGGCCCGGCAGCGGGGGCTTTCTTT
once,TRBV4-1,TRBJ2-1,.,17,CASSQDGRRNPYNEQFF,TGCGCCAGCAGCCAAGATGGTAGACGGAATCCGTACAATGAGCAGTTCTTC
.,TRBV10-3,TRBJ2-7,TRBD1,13,CATRDSLTYEQYF,TGTGCCACCCGGGACAGCCTAACCTACGAGCAGTACTTC
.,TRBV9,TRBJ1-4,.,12,CASSADLDRLFF,TGTGCCAGCAGCGCCGACTTAGACCGGCTGTTTTTT
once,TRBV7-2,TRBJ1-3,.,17,CASSLEPGAFSGNTIYF,TGTGCCAGCAGCTTAGAGCCAGGGGCTTTCTCTGGAAACACCATATATTTT
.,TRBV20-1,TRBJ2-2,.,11,CSVGVPGELFF,TGCAGTGTTGGGGTGCCCGGGGAGCTGTTTTTT
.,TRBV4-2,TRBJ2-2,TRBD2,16,CASSEGRREGTGELFF,TGTGCCAGCAGCGAGGGTCGGCGGGAGGGCACCGGGGAGCTGTTTTTT
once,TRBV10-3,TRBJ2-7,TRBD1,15,CASCAGQAPSYEQYF,TGTGCCAGCTGTGCCGGACAGGCCCCCTCCTACGAGCAGTACTTC